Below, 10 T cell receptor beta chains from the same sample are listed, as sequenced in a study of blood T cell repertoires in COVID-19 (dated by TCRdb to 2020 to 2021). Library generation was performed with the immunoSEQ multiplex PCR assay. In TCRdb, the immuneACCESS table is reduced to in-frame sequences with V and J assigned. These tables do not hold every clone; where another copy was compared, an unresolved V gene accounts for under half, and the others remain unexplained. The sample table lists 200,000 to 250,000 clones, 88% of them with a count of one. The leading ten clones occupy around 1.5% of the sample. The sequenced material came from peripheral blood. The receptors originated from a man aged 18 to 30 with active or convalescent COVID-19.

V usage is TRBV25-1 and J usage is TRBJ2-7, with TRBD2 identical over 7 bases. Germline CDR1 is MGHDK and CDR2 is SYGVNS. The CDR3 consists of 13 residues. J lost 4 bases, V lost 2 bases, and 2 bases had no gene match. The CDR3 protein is CASSERAGYEQYF. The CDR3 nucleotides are TGTGCCAGCAGTGAAAGAGCGGGGTACGAGCAGTACTTC.

CDR3 residues: CASSVGASEAFF. The CDR3 coding sequence is TGTGCCAGCAGCGTAGGGGCATCCGAAGCTTTCTTT. The J gene is TRBJ1-1, the V gene TRBV25-1, with a weak D call TRBD1 (5 bases). Germline loops: CDR1 MGHDK, CDR2 SYGVNS. This CDR3 is 12 amino acids long. The V end was cut by 6 bases, the J end by 8 bases, with 13 bases between.

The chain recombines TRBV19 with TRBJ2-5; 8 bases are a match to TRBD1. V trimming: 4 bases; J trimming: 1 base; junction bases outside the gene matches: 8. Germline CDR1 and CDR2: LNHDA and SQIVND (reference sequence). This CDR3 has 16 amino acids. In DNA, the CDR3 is TGTGCCAGTAGTAGGGGGGACAGGTGGGTCCAAGAGACCCAGTACTTC. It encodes CASSRGDRWVQETQYF.

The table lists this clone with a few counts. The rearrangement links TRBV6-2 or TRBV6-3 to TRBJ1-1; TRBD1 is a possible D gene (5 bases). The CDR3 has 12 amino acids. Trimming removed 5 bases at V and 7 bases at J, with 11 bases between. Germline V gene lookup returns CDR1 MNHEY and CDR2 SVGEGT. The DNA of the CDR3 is TGTGCCAGCAGTCGGTCCGACAGTGAAGCTTTCTTT. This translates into CASSRSDSEAFF.

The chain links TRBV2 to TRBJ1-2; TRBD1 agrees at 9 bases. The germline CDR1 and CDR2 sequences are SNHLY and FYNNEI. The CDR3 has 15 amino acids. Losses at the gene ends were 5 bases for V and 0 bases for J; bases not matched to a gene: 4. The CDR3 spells CASSLDRGSNYGYTF. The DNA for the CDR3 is TGTGCCAGCAGTCTTGACAGGGGGTCTAACTATGGCTACACCTTC.

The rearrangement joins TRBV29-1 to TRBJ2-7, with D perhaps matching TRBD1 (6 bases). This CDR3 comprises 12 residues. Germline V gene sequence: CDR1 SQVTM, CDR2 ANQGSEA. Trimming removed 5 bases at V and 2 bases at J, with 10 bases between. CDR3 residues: CSVFGQPYEQYF. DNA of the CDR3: TGCAGCGTTTTCGGACAGCCCTACGAGCAGTACTTC.

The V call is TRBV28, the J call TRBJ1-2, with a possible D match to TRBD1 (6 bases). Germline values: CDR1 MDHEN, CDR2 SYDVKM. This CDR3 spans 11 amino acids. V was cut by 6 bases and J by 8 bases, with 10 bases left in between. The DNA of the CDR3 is TGTGCCAGCAGCATAAGGGGGGGCTACACCTTC. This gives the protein CASSIRGGYTF.

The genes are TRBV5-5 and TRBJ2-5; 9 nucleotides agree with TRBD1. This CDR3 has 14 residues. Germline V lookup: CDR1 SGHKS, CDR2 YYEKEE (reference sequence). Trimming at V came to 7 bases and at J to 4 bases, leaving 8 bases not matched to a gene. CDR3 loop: CASGPTGGPETQYF. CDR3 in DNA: TGTGCCAGCGGACCAACAGGGGGCCCAGAGACCCAGTACTTC.

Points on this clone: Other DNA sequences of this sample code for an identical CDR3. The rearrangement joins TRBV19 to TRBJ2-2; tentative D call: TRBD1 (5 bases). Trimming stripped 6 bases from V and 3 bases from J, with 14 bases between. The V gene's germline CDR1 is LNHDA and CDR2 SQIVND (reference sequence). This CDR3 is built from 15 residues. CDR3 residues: CASSPRGADTGELFF. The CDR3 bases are TGTGCCAGTAGCCCAAGGGGCGCGGACACCGGGGAGCTGTTTTTT. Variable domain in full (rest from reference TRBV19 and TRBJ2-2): DGGITQSPKYLFRKEGQNVTLSCEQNLNHDAMYWYRQDPGQGLRLIYYSQIVNDFQKGDIAEGYSVSREKKESFPLTVTSAQKNPTAFYLCASSPRGADTGELFFGEGSRLTVL.

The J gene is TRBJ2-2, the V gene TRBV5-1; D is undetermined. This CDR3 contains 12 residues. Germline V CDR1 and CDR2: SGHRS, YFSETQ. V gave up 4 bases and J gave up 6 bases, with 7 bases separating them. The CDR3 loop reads CASSEYPGELFF. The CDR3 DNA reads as TGCGCCAGCAGCGAGTACCCCGGGGAGCTGTTTTTT.